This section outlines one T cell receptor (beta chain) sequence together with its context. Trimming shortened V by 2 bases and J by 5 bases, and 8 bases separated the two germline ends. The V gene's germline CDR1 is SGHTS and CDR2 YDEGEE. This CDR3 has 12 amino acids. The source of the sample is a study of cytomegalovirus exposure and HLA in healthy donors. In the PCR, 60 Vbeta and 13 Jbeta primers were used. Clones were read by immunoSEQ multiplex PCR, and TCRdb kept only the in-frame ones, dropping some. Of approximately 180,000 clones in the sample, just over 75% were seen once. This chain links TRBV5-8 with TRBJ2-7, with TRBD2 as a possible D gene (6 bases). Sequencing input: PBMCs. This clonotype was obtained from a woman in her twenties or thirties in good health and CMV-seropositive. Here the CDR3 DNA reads TGTGCCAGCAGCTTACGACTAGACGAGCAGTACTTC. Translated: CASSLRLDEQYF.